This TCR beta chain was identified during a study of T cell responses to AZD1222 COVID-19 vaccine. A note on this clone: No antigen is known for it.

Study results and limitations: With two AZD1222 doses given, Spike-specific TCR breadth and depth both rose. Clonal diversity was possibly underestimated; the donors were predominantly white British and more often female.

The assay was immunoSEQ multiplex PCR, and TCRdb's table has in-frame clones only and misses some. The sample shows approximately 80,000 clones, 70% to 90% of them seen only once. V was clipped by 7 bases and J by 6 bases; unmatched bases: 10. The CDR3 is 15 amino acids. The germline V gene encodes CDR1 MNHEY and CDR2 SVGAGI. This TCR came from an adult who received the AZD1222 COVID-19 vaccine. Specimen: peripheral blood, collected 28 days after the second AZD1222 dose. The chain uses TRBV6-5 and TRBJ1-5; TRBD1 matches at 9 bases. This CDR3 is CASIVWDRAVQPQHF. DNA for the CDR3: TGTGCCAGCATAGTGTGGGACAGGGCTGTTCAGCCCCAGCATTTT.